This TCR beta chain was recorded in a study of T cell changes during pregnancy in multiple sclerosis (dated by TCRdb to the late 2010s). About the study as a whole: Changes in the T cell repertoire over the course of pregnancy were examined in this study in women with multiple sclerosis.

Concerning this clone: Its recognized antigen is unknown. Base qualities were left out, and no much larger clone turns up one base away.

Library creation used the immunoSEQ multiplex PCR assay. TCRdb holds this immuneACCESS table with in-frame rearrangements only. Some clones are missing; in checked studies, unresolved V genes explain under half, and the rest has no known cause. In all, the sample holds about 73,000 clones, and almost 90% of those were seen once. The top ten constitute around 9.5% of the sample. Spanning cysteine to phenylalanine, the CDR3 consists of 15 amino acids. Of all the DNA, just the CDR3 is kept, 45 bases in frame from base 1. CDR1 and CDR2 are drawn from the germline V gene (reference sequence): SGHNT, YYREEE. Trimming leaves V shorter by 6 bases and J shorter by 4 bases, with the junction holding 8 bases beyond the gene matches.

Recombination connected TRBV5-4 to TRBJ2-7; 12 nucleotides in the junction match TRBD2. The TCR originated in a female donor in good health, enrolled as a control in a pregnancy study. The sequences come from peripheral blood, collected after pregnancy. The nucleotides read TGTGCCAGCAATACGGGACTAGCGGGCGATTACGAGCAGTACTTC. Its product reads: CASNTGLAGDYEQYF.